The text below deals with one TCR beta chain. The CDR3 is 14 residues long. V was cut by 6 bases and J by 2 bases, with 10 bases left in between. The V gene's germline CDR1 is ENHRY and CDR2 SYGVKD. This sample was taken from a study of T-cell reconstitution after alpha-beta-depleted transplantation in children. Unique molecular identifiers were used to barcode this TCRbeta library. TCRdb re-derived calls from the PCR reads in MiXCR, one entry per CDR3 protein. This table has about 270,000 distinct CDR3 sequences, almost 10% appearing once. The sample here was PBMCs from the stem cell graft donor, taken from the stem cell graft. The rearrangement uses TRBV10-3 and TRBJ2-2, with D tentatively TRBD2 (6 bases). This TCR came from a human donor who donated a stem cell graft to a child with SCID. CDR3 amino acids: CAIRGTANTGELFF. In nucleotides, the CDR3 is TGTGCCATCAGGGGGACTGCCAACACCGGGGAGCTGTTTTTT.